This T cell receptor beta chain was captured in a study of cytomegalovirus exposure and HLA in healthy donors. Germline loops: CDR1 SGHTA, CDR2 FQGNSA. This CDR3 has 15 amino acids. J gave up 6 bases and V 8 bases, and 10 bases lay outside the gene matches. The study ran its PCR with 60 Vbeta and 13 Jbeta primers. This table comes from immunoSEQ multiplex PCR, and its TCRdb copy is limited to in-frame clones, with some not included. The sample consists of 150,000 to 200,000 clones, roughly 78% of them appearing once. V is TRBV7-2 and J is TRBJ1-5; TRBD1 agrees at 10 bases. Sequences were obtained from PBMCs. This sequence originates from a woman aged 25 to 39 in good health and CMV-seronegative. In DNA, the CDR3 is TGTGCCAGCGGGGGGGCAGACAGGGGGCGTCAGCCCCAGCATTTT. It yields the protein CASGGADRGRQPQHF.